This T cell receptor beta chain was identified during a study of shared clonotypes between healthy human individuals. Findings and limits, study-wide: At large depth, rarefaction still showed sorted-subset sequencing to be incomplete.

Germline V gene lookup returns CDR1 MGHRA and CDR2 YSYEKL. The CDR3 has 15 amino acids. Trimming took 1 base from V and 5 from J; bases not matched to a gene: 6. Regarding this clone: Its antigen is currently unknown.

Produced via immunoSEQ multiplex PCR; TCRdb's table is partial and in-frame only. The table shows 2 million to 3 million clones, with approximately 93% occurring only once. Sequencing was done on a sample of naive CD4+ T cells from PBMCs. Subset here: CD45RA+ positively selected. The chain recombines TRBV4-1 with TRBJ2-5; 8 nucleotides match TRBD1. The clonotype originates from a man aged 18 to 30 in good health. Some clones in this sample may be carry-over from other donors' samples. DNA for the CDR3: TGCGCCAGCAGCCAAGCGACAGGGGACAAGGAGACCCAGTACTTC. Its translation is CASSQATGDKETQYF.